The entry below describes one TCR beta chain. This sample was included in a study of shared clonotypes between healthy human individuals. The protocol was immunoSEQ multiplex PCR, while the TCRdb copy is restricted to in-frame clones and leaves out a portion. Among some 2.1 million clones listed, 85% to 95% were seen once. The CDR3 covers 16 residues. V was cut by 1 base and J by 0 bases, with 13 bases left in between. Looked up from germline, CDR1 is SGHAT and CDR2 is FQNNGV. The rearrangement links TRBV11-2 to TRBJ2-7; no clear D. The sample consisted of naive CD4+ T cells sorted from blood. Subset in this sample: CD45RA+ positively selected. This TCR came from a man younger than 30 in good health. CDR3 in amino acids: CASSLGRGTHSYEQYF. CDR3 coding DNA: TGTGCCAGCAGCTTAGGGCGCGGTACCCACTCCTACGAGCAGTACTTC.